The present T cell receptor beta chain was sequenced within a study of T cell responses to AZD1222 COVID-19 vaccine. This clone was seen just once. The germline V gene encodes CDR1 SGHTA and CDR2 FQGNSA. The CDR3 sequence is 14 residues long. Trimming stripped 2 bases from V and 4 bases from J, with 10 bases between. Some clones are missing from TCRdb's copy, which holds only in-frame ones; the method was immunoSEQ multiplex PCR. The repertoire holds some 99,000 clones, more than 70% seen once, with roughly 4.4% in the top ten. Sequenced material: peripheral blood, taken 28 days after the second AZD1222 dose. This clonotype was sampled from an adult who received the AZD1222 COVID-19 vaccine. The chain is built from TRBV7-2 and TRBJ2-3; D gene uncertain. The CDR3 nucleotides read TGTGCCAGCAGCTTAACCGGACGGGCAGATACGCAGTATTTT. Translating gives CASSLTGRADTQYF.